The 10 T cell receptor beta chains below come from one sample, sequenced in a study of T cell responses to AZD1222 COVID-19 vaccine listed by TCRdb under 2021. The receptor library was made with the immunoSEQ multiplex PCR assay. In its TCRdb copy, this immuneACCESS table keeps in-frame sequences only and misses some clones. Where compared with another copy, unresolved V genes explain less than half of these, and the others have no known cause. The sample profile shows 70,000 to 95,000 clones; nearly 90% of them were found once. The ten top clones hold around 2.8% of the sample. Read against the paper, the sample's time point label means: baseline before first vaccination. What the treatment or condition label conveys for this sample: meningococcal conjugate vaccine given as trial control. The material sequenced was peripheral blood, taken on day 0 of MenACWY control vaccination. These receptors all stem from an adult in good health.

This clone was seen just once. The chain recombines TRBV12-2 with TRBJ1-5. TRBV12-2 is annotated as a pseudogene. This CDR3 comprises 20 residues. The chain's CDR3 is CASPDPSLKGPFYSNQPQHF. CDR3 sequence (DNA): TGTGCAAGTCCCGATCCCTCTCTTAAGGGTCCATTTTATAGCAATCAGCCCCAGCATTTT.

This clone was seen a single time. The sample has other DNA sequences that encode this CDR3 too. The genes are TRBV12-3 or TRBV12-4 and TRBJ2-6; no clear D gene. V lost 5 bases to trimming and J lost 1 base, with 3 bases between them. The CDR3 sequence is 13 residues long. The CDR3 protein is CASSLSGANVLTF. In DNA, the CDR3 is TGTGCCAGCAGTCTTTCTGGGGCCAACGTCCTGACTTTC.

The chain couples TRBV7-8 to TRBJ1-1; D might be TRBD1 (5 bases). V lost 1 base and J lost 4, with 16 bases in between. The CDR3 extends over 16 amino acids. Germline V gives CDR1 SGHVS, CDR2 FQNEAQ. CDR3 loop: CASSLENRLLSTEAFF. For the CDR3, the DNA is TGTGCCAGCAGCTTAGAAAACAGGTTGCTAAGCACTGAAGCTTTCTTT. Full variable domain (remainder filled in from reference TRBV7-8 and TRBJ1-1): GAGVSQSPRYKVAKRGQDVALRCDPISGHVSLFWYQQALGQGPEFLTYFQNEAQLDKSGLPSDRFFAERPEGSVSTLKIQRTQQEDSAVYLCASSLENRLLSTEAFFGQGTRLTVV.

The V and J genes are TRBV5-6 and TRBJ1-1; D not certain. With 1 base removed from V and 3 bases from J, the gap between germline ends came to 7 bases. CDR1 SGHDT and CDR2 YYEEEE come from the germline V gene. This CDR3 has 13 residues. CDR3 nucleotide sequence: TGTGCCAGCAGCTTGAGAGAATACACTGAAGCTTTCTTT. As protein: CASSLREYTEAFF.

CDR3 region: CASSGGQPQHF. In nucleotides, the CDR3 is TGTGCCAGTAGTGGGGGACAGCCCCAGCATTTT. V usage is TRBV19 and J usage is TRBJ1-5; D may be TRBD1 (5 bases). V was clipped by 5 bases and J by 7 bases, with 6 bases between them. This CDR3 is 11 amino acids long. Germline V gene data show CDR1 as LNHDA and CDR2 as SQIVND (reference sequence).

As DNA, the CDR3 is TGTGCCAGCAGCCAAACCGGAGGGACGAACACTGAAGCTTTCTTT. It codes for CASSQTGGTNTEAFF. The chain links TRBV4-2 to TRBJ1-1; D is perhaps TRBD1 (5 bases). The germline V and J ends were trimmed by 2 bases and 1 base, with 11 bases remaining between them. CDR3 length: 15 residues. CDR1 is LGHNA, CDR2 YNFKEQ, per germline.

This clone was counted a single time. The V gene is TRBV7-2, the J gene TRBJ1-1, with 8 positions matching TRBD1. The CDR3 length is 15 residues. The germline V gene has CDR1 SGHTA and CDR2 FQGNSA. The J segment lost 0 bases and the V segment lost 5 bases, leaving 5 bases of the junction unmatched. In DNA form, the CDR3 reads TGTGCCAGCAGCGGAAGGACAGGGATGAACACTGAAGCTTTCTTT. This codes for CASSGRTGMNTEAFF.

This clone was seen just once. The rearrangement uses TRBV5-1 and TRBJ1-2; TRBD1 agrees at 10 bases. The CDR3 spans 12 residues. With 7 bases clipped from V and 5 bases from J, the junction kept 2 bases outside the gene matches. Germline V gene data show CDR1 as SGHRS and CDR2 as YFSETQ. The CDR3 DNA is TGCGCCAGCGGGACAGGGGCTTATGGCTACACCTTC. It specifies CASGTGAYGYTF.

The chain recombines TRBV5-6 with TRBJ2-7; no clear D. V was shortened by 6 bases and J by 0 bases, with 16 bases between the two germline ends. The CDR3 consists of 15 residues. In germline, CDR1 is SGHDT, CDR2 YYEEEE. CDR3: CASTDNGGLSYEQYF. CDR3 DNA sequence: TGTGCCAGCACCGATAACGGCGGCCTCTCCTACGAGCAGTACTTC.

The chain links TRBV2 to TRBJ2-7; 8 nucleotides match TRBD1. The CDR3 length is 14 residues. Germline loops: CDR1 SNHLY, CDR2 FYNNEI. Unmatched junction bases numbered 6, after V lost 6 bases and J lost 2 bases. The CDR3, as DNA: TGTGCCAGCAGCTCCGGGACAGGCGCCTACGAGCAGTACTTC. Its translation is CASSSGTGAYEQYF.